The 4 T cell receptor beta chains reported below all come from one sample, sequenced in a study of cytomegalovirus exposure and HLA in healthy donors. With 60 Vbeta and 13 Jbeta primers, the PCR was carried out. TCRdb keeps only in-frame clones here, not all; method: immunoSEQ multiplex PCR. Among about 200,000 clones listed, about four fifths were seen once. Source material: PBMCs. The receptors derive from a man younger than 40 in good health and CMV-seronegative.

V and J are TRBV10-1 and TRBJ2-7; tentatively, D is TRBD2 (5 bases). This CDR3 region has 14 residues. The germline gives CDR1 WNHNN, CDR2 SYGVQD (reference sequence). Trimming left V 2 bases short and J 1 base short, with 9 bases between. The CDR3 bases are TGCGCCAGCAGTGAGCAATCGGGATCCTACGAGCAGTACTTC. Translation gives CASSEQSGSYEQYF.

CDR3 region: CASSPTRQVGGSPLHF. The CDR3 DNA reads TGTGCCAGCAGCCCTACCAGGCAGGTAGGAGGTTCACCCCTCCACTTT. The V gene is TRBV5-6, the J gene TRBJ1-6; D is ambiguous. V dropped 4 bases and J dropped 9 bases, with 20 bases sitting between them. Germline CDR1 and CDR2: SGHDT and YYEEEE. CDR3 length: 16 amino acids.

The chain has TRBV7-9 and TRBJ1-1; the D gene is possibly TRBD1 (6 bases). Germline loops: CDR1 SEHNR, CDR2 FQNEAQ (reference sequence). The CDR3 is 14 residues long. Trimming cost V 3 bases and J 3 bases, with 11 bases left between them. This CDR3 reads CASSLGGQDTEAFF. CDR3 DNA sequence: TGTGCCAGCAGCTTGGGGGGGCAGGACACTGAAGCTTTCTTT.

The rearrangement uses TRBV5-1 and TRBJ1-2, with TRBD1 matching over 10 bases. The CDR3 has 15 residues. Germline V gives CDR1 SGHRS, CDR2 YFSETQ. V shed 4 bases and J 0 bases; nucleotides not matched to a gene: 3. The chain's CDR3 is CASSVGTGANYGYTF. CDR3 in DNA: TGCGCCAGCAGCGTCGGGACAGGGGCTAACTATGGCTACACCTTC.